This is a list of T cell receptor beta chains from one sample in a study of CD8 T cells in Susac syndrome. Using its own MiXCR run on the immunoSEQ multiplex PCR reads, TCRdb lists one record per CDR3 protein. The repertoire has about 89,000 distinct CDR3 sequences, approximately 95% of them found once; the top ten carry roughly 0.32%. Material: CD8+ T cells from PBMCs. The source is a human donor in good health. Both conserved end residues are part of each CDR3. Each record gives: V gene, CDR3 protein.

>TRBV20-1
CSASGGATDTQYF
>TRBV29-1
CSVEENTGELFF
>TRBV4-2
CASSQDGAGAETQYF
>TRBV7-7
CASSPGLDMRGLGSEQFF
>TRBV7-6
CASSLSRGTQPQHF
>TRBV30
CAWNGVRGGSSYEQYF
>TRBV3-1
CASSQEWDQETQYF
>TRBV29-1
CSVSQGARYGYTF
>TRBV7-9
CASRDGAYNEQFF
>TRBV4-1
CASSHGTGEAFF